The 21 T cell receptor beta chains listed next were all sequenced from one sample in a study of radiotherapy plus CTLA-4 blockade in lung cancer. Clones were sequenced by immunoSEQ multiplex PCR, and TCRdb holds only the in-frame ones, with some missing. In the table there are about 39,000 clones, 60% to 80% of which are singletons. Sample: peripheral blood, taken from a patient treated with radiotherapy plus ipilimumab. Source of these receptors: a human donor with non-small cell lung cancer that progressed on radiotherapy plus ipilimumab.

This clone was seen a few times. V usage is TRBV13 and J usage is TRBJ1-3, with 7 bases identical to TRBD1. CDR3 size: 17 residues. Per germline, CDR1 PRHDT and CDR2 FYEKMQ (reference sequence). V was clipped by 2 bases and J by 4 bases; unmatched bases: 11. The CDR3 DNA reads as TGTGCCAGCAGCTTATCAGGCTGGCGGGACAGCGGAAACACCATATATTTT. It yields the protein CASSLSGWRDSGNTIYF.

J is TRBJ1-4 and V is TRBV6-1; D is possibly TRBD1 (5 bases). Germline loops: CDR1 MNHNS, CDR2 SASEGT. V was shortened by 4 bases and J by 8 bases, with 11 bases between the two germline ends. The length of the CDR3 is 13 residues. CDR3 amino acids: CASSAGLKEKLFF. For the CDR3, the DNA is TGTGCCAGCAGTGCAGGGCTTAAGGAAAAACTGTTTTTT.

The chain combines TRBV7-2 with TRBJ2-5, with unresolved D. The CDR3 covers 15 residues. Germline V gene sequence: CDR1 SGHTA, CDR2 FQGNSA. V was shortened by 5 bases and J by 0 bases, with 13 bases between the two germline ends. The CDR3 bases are TGTGCCAGCAGCCGCGACGGCGGCTACCAAGAGACCCAGTACTTC. This encodes CASSRDGGYQETQYF.

The chain's CDR3 is CASSPPTGVETQYF. The CDR3 region has the DNA TGTGCCAGCTCACCTCCGACAGGGGTAGAGACCCAGTACTTC. The chain joins TRBV18 to TRBJ2-5; 8 bases are shared with TRBD1. V lost 3 bases and J lost 4; bases outside the gene matches: 4. Germline V gene data show CDR1 as KGHSH and CDR2 as LQKENI. The CDR3 loop spans 14 amino acids.

V is TRBV7-2 and J is TRBJ2-7, with 7 bases matching TRBD1. Germline assignment: CDR1 SGHTA and CDR2 FQGNSA. Losses at the gene ends were 4 bases for V and 6 bases for J; bases not matched to a gene: 12. There are 15 residues in the CDR3. The CDR3: CASSWTPGGKSEQYF. The CDR3 nucleotides are TGTGCCAGCAGCTGGACCCCAGGGGGAAAGTCCGAGCAGTACTTC.

The chain is built from TRBV4-1 and TRBJ2-3; 7 bases match TRBD2. J was trimmed by 2 bases and V by 5 bases; bases with no gene match: 25. Germline CDR1 and CDR2: MGHRA and YSYEKL. The CDR3 has 21 residues. The CDR3 here is CASSVSPHIKAGIYLTDTQYF. The CDR3 region has the DNA TGCGCCAGCAGCGTATCACCCCATATCAAAGCGGGGATATACCTCACAGATACGCAGTATTTT.

The gene calls are TRBV5-4 and TRBJ2-6, with 8 nucleotides matching TRBD1. The germline V gene encodes CDR1 SGHNT and CDR2 YYREEE (reference sequence). The CDR3 runs to 19 residues. The J segment lost 0 bases and the V segment lost 0 bases, leaving 8 bases of the junction unmatched. The CDR3 region has the DNA TGTGCCAGCAGCTTGGGCAGGACAGGGTTAAGCTCTGGGGCCAACGTCCTGACTTTC. It yields the protein CASSLGRTGLSSGANVLTF. Complete variable domain (other parts from reference TRBV5-4 and TRBJ2-6): ETGVTQSPTHLIKTRGQQVTLRCSSQSGHNTVSWYQQALGQGPQFIFQYYREEENGRGNFPPRFSGLQFPNYSSELNVNALELDDSALYLCASSLGRTGLSSGANVLTFGAGSRLTVL.

This chain uses TRBV2 with TRBJ2-1; TRBD2 might be the D (6 bases). The CDR3 length is 16 residues. Trimming stripped 4 bases from V and 4 bases from J, with 17 bases between. Per the germline V gene, CDR1 is SNHLY and CDR2 is FYNNEI. Written as DNA, the CDR3 is TGTGCCAGCAGTGGGGGGACGTCCGGAGGGTACAATGAGCAGTTCTTC. Its protein product is CASSGGTSGGYNEQFF.

The chain links TRBV6-5 to TRBJ2-6; 7 bases map to TRBD2. The CDR3 runs 15 residues. From germline, CDR1 is MNHEY and CDR2 SVGAGI. Unmatched junction bases numbered 4, after V lost 6 bases and J lost 2 bases. CDR3 bases: TGTGCCAGCAGCCCCGCGGGGGCTGGGGCCAACGTCCTGACTTTC. Its protein is CASSPAGAGANVLTF.

The V gene is TRBV19, the J gene TRBJ1-5, with TRBD1 as a possible D gene (6 bases). V shed 10 bases and J shed 0 bases, with 13 bases lying between them. The CDR3 is made up of 14 amino acids. Per germline, CDR1 LNHDA and CDR2 SQIVND (reference sequence). The CDR3 loop is CATKRGGSNQPQHF. In DNA form, the CDR3 reads TGTGCCACCAAAAGGGGGGGTAGCAATCAGCCCCAGCATTTT.

The chain couples TRBV6-4 to TRBJ1-1; D gene unclear. The CDR3 is 12 amino acids. Trimming shortened V by 6 bases and J by 4 bases, and 9 bases separated the two germline ends. Germline V gene lookup returns CDR1 MRHNA and CDR2 SNTAGT. CDR3 amino acids: CASRALATEAFF. The CDR3 DNA sequence: TGTGCCAGCAGAGCGTTGGCCACTGAAGCTTTCTTT.

V usage is TRBV18 and J usage is TRBJ1-1; D remains ambiguous. Germline V gives CDR1 KGHSH, CDR2 LQKENI. V dropped 4 bases and J dropped 0 bases, with 18 bases sitting between them. CDR3 length: 17 residues. Here the CDR3 reads CASSLYSTATMNTEAFF. The DNA for the CDR3 is TGTGCCAGCTCACTTTATTCAACAGCTACCATGAACACTGAAGCTTTCTTT.

V is TRBV9 and J is TRBJ2-3; TRBD2 matches 9 bases. There are 18 residues in the CDR3. Germline CDR1 is SGDLS and CDR2 is YYNGEE. V shed 0 bases and J 5 bases; nucleotides not matched to a gene: 13. The CDR3 DNA follows: TGTGCCAGCAGCGTAGCCCCTAGTAGCGGGGGCCTTCGAGATACGCAGTATTTT. It specifies CASSVAPSSGGLRDTQYF.

This clone has a handful of counts. The chain uses TRBV7-9 and TRBJ2-7; 10 bases are a match to TRBD1. Germline lookup yields CDR1 SEHNR and CDR2 FQNEAQ (reference sequence). V was pared by 3 bases and J by 3 bases, with 2 bases of the junction left unmatched. This CDR3 is 14 amino acids long. This CDR3 reads CASSFRDRGYEQYF. The CDR3 nucleotides are TGTGCCAGCAGCTTCAGGGACAGGGGCTACGAGCAGTACTTC.

The chain uses TRBV21-1 and TRBJ1-1. TRBV21-1 is described as a pseudogene. The CDR3 totals 13 residues. The CDR3: CASPGGVNTEAFF. In DNA form, the CDR3 reads TGTGCCAGCCCCGGGGGAGTGAACACTGAAGCTTTCTTT.

There are a few counts of this clone. The chain carries TRBV28 and TRBJ1-2; D may be TRBD1 (6 bases). CDR1 MDHEN and CDR2 SYDVKM come from the germline V gene. CDR3 length: 15 amino acids. V was pared by 5 bases and J by 6 bases, with 19 bases between. Here the CDR3 DNA reads TGTGCCAGCAGTACCCCAGCGGGACAAAATGATGGCTACACCTTC. Translating it yields CASSTPAGQNDGYTF.

This rearrangement joins TRBV10-2 to TRBJ2-7, with TRBD1 identical over 11 bases. V shed 0 bases, J shed 5 bases, and the junction held 9 bases outside the gene matches. The CDR3 sequence is 17 residues long. CDR1 WSHSY and CDR2 SAAADI come from the germline V gene. The CDR3 region is CASSESLGQGDPNEQYF. DNA for the CDR3: TGCGCCAGCAGTGAGTCTTTGGGACAGGGGGACCCTAACGAGCAGTACTTC.

DNA of the CDR3: TGTGCCAGCAGTCCGACAGGGGACGAGACCCAGTACTTC. Translated, it gives CASSPTGDETQYF. This chain connects TRBV6-1 to TRBJ2-5; TRBD1 matches at 8 bases. The CDR3 consists of 13 residues. With 5 bases clipped from V and 5 bases from J, the junction kept 4 bases outside the gene matches. The germline V gene has CDR1 MNHNS and CDR2 SASEGT.

CDR3 sequence: CASSIGQGNNSPLHF. The CDR3 DNA reads TGTGCCAGCAGCATTGGACAGGGTAATAATTCACCCCTCCACTTT. The gene calls are TRBV7-9 and TRBJ1-6, with 8 bases that match TRBD1. J lost 5 bases, V lost 5 bases, and 5 bases had no gene match. CDR3 length equals 15 residues. Germline V gene data show CDR1 as SEHNR and CDR2 as FQNEAQ (reference sequence).

The rearrangement links TRBV9 to TRBJ2-3, with 13 bases that match TRBD2. V trimming: 4 bases; J trimming: 6 bases; junction bases outside the gene matches: 8. The CDR3 runs to 16 residues. Germline-derived CDR1 and CDR2 are SGDLS and YYNGEE. The CDR3 loop is CASSKTSGGYIDTQYF. The CDR3, as DNA: TGTGCCAGCAGCAAGACTAGCGGGGGGTATATTGATACGCAGTATTTT.

The chain recombines TRBV25-1 with TRBJ1-2; D might be TRBD1 (6 bases). CDR3 length: 12 amino acids. V lost 4 bases and J 5 bases, leaving 8 bases between the germline ends. Germline loops: CDR1 MGHDK, CDR2 SYGVNS. This CDR3 reads CASSATGYGYTF. The CDR3 DNA reads as TGTGCCAGCAGTGCTACAGGGTATGGCTACACCTTC.